The T cell receptor beta chain described here comes from a study of OX40 agonist ivuxolimab in advanced cancers. Points on this clone: The antigen remains unidentified.

Whole-study results and caveats: People who partly responded at 0.1-3.0 mg/kg had some of the least clonal expansion seen. Expanded clones tended on average to be more numerous among CD8+ T cells than CD4+.

A history of autoimmune disease or systemic immunosuppression excluded patients. Sequencing used immunoSEQ multiplex PCR; TCRdb keeps in-frame clones, though not all of them. The repertoire holds tens of thousands of clones, with around 77% as singletons. CDR3 length: 13 amino acids. CDR1 MNHNS and CDR2 SASEGT come from the germline V gene. V dropped 4 bases and J dropped 4 bases, with 11 bases sitting between them. The genes are TRBV6-1 and TRBJ2-7, with D possibly TRBD1 on 7 matching bases. This clonotype was sampled from an adult with an advanced solid tumor such as melanoma, head and neck, liver or kidney cancer. The sample in question was CD4+ or CD8+ T cells sorted from blood, obtained in a trial of the OX40 agonist ivuxolimab. This CDR3 is CASSGGTDYEQYF. DNA of the CDR3: TGTGCCAGCAGTGGCGGGACAGATTACGAGCAGTACTTC.